Below, one T cell receptor beta chain is given with its context. The antigen is not known. There was relapse after autologous stem cell transplantation in every patient, and there was variation in brentuximab vedotin exposure. Trimming pared 8 bases from V and 0 bases from J, leaving 14 bases between. The CDR3 runs to 15 residues. CDR1 SNHLY and CDR2 FYNNEI come from the germline V gene. The data were obtained in a study of PD-1 blockade in classical Hodgkin lymphoma. Study-wide results and limits: Compared with baseline, CD4+ but not CD8+ TCR diversity had risen significantly by C4D1. A reduction in baseline TCR diversity was reportedly seen in newly diagnosed patients relative to healthy donors.

Some clones are missing from TCRdb's copy, which holds only in-frame ones; the method was immunoSEQ multiplex PCR. This sample has 40,000 to 50,000 clones, with around 78% found just once. This TCR was sampled from a human donor with classical Hodgkin lymphoma. The chain is built from TRBV2 and TRBJ1-3, with a tentative D call TRBD1 (5 bases). Sequencing was performed on peripheral blood mononuclear cells (PBMCs), taken at baseline. Here the CDR3 DNA reads TGTGCCAGCTCCCGGGACGGGAGCTCTGGAAACACCATATATTTT. Translated, it gives CASSRDGSSGNTIYF.